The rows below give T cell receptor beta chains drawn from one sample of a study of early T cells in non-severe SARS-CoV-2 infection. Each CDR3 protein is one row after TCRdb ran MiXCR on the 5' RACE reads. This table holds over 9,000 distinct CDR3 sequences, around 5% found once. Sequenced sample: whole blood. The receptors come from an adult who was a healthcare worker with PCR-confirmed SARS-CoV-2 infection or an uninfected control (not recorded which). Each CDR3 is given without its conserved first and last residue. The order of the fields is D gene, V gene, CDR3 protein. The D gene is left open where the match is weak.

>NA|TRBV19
ASSILANEQF
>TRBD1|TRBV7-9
ASSAEGQGAPNYGYT
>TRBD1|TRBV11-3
ASSLWQGAGTGELF
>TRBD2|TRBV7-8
ASSSLSGGESTDTQY
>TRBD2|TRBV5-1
ASGATGGSDTQY
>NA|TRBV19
ASSIRVGGQNTYEQY
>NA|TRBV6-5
ATRENTGELF
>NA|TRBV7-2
ASSSAGTNTEAF
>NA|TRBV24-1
ATSDSGQETQY
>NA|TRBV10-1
ASSTLDGSTKY
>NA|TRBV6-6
ASSYSGEDSPLH
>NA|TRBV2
ASSDGRLLYEQY
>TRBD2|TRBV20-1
SARLAGLETQY